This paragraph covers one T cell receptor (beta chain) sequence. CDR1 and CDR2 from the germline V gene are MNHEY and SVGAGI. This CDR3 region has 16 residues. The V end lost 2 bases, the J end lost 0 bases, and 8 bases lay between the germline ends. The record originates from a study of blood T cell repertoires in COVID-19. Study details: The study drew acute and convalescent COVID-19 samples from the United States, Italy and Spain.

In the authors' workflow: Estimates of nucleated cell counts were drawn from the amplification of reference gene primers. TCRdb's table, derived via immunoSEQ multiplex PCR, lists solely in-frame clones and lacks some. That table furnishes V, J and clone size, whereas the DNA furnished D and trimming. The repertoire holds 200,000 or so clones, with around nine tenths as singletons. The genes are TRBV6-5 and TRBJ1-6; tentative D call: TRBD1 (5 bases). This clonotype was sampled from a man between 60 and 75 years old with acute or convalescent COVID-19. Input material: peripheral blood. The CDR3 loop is CASSYGQHSYNSPLHF. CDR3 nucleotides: TGTGCCAGCAGTTACGGACAACACTCCTATAATTCACCCCTCCACTTT.